Shown below are 12 T cell receptor beta chains from a single sample sequenced in a study of cytomegalovirus exposure and HLA in healthy donors. Researchers ran the PCR with 60 Vbeta and 13 Jbeta primers. Produced via immunoSEQ multiplex PCR; TCRdb's table is partial and in-frame only. Seen here are under 250,000 clones, approximately 85% observed once, and the top ten hold less than 3%. Sequencing was carried out using PBMCs. The receptors come from a woman in her forties in good health and CMV-seronegative.

V is TRBV25-1 and J is TRBJ2-2, with 10 bases matching TRBD2. CDR1 and CDR2 from the germline V gene are MGHDK and SYGVNS. The V segment lost 2 bases and the J segment 3 bases; nucleotides outside the gene matches: 0. CDR3 size: 15 residues. This chain's CDR3 is CASSEGTSDTGELFF. The CDR3 nucleotides are TGTGCCAGCAGTGAAGGGACTAGCGACACCGGGGAGCTGTTTTTT.

This clone was detected once. The DNA of the CDR3 is TGTGCCAGCAGCTTAACAGTGAACACTGAAGCTTTCTTT. Translation: CASSLTVNTEAFF. The V gene is TRBV7-7, the J gene TRBJ1-1; unclear D gene. V lost 2 bases and J lost 0, with 4 bases in between. The CDR3 loop spans 13 amino acids. CDR1 is SSHAT, CDR2 FNYEAQ, per germline (reference sequence). The entire variable domain, with the rest obtained from reference TRBV7-7 and TRBJ1-1, is as follows: GAGVSQSPRYKVTKRGQDVTLRCDPISSHATLYWYQQALGQGPEFLTYFNYEAQPDKSGLPSDRFSAERPEGSISTLTIQRTEQRDSAMYRCASSLTVNTEAFFGQGTRLTVV.

The gene calls are TRBV12-5 and TRBJ2-2; 9 bases agree with TRBD2. The germline V gene has CDR1 LGHNT and CDR2 FRNRAP. The trim removed 4 bases at V and 13 bases at J, leaving 7 bases unmatched. This CDR3 has 13 residues. The CDR3 protein is CASGYRREGGLFF. The DNA of the CDR3 is TGTGCTAGTGGTTATAGGCGGGAGGGTGGGCTGTTTTTT.

The chain joins TRBV19 to TRBJ1-2, with D tentatively TRBD1 (6 bases). The CDR3 covers 18 residues. Germline-derived CDR1 and CDR2 are LNHDA and SQIVND (reference sequence). Deletions cut 3 bases from V and 0 bases from J, with 20 bases between. CDR3 sequence: CASSMSFNRAATNYGYTF. The DNA for the CDR3 is TGTGCCAGTAGTATGAGTTTCAACAGGGCGGCCACTAACTATGGCTACACCTTC.

A note on this clone: Germline and junction disagree at one end, which may indicate a read error. The genes are TRBV6-1 and TRBJ1-1; D possibly corresponds to TRBD1 (5 bases). Germline V gene lookup returns CDR1 MNHNS and CDR2 SASEGT. This CDR3 has 17 amino acids. Here the CDR3 DNA reads TGTGCCAGCAGTGAGCCGGGACTCGGTGGGGTGAATACTGAAGCTTTCTTT. This encodes CASSEPGLGGVNTEAFF.

This clone has just one count. The chain joins TRBV9 to TRBJ2-7; the D is unclear. V was trimmed by 5 bases and J by 0 bases, leaving 9 bases between them. The CDR3 loop spans 13 amino acids. CDR1 is SGDLS, CDR2 YYNGEE, per germline. CDR3 amino acids: CASSLTASYEQYF. Here the CDR3 DNA reads TGTGCCAGCAGTCTTACAGCCTCCTACGAGCAGTACTTC.

The chain carries TRBV11-2 and TRBJ2-3; 7 nucleotides line up with TRBD2. The CDR3 has 15 amino acids. The junction had 3 bases not matched to a gene; V was cut back by 3 bases and J by 0 bases. Looked up from germline, CDR1 is SGHAT and CDR2 is FQNNGV. CDR3 nucleotide sequence: TGTGCCAGCAGCTTGGCTAGCGGAAGCACAGATACGCAGTATTTT. This gives the protein CASSLASGSTDTQYF.

The chain couples TRBV20-1 to TRBJ1-1; 10 nucleotides match TRBD1. CDR3 length: 10 residues. Germline CDR1 DFQATT, CDR2 SNEGSKA (reference sequence). In DNA form, the CDR3 reads TGCACCCCGGGACAGGGGAAAACTTTCTTT. Its translation: CTPGQGKTFF.

The chain has TRBV7-9 and TRBJ2-4; TRBD2 matches 7 bases. The V gene end was trimmed by 1 base and the J gene end by 8 bases; junction bases not matched to a gene: 2. Germline V gene sequence: CDR1 SEHNR, CDR2 FQNEAQ (reference sequence). The CDR3 length is 13 residues. In DNA form, the CDR3 reads TGTGCCAGCAGCTTAGGGGGAGGGGACATTCAGTACTTC. Protein: CASSLGGGDIQYF.

The chain recombines TRBV5-4 with TRBJ1-2; TRBD1 is a possible D gene (5 bases). The CDR3 spans 14 residues. V dropped 6 bases and J dropped 7 bases, with 19 bases sitting between them. From germline, CDR1 is SGHNT and CDR2 YYREEE (reference sequence). Here the CDR3 reads CASMSGGVVGGYTF. CDR3 coding DNA: TGTGCCAGCATGAGCGGGGGTGTGGTAGGTGGCTACACCTTC.

This chain joins TRBV7-3 and TRBJ1-1, with 10 bases that match TRBD1. The germline gives CDR1 SGHTA, CDR2 FQGTGA. The CDR3 contains 15 residues. Trimming at V came to 4 bases and at J to 3 bases, leaving 5 bases not matched to a gene. The CDR3 DNA follows: TGTGCCAGCAGCTCGGTGACAGGGGGCTACACTGAAGCTTTCTTT. Its translation: CASSSVTGGYTEAFF. The complete variable domain, with remaining parts taken from reference TRBV7-3 and TRBJ1-1, reads GAGVSQTPSNKVTEKGKYVELRCDPISGHTALYWYRQSLGQGPEFLIYFQGTGAADDSGLPNDRFFAVRPEGSVSTLKIQRTERGDSAVYLCASSSVTGGYTEAFFGQGTRLTVV.

The chain recombines TRBV10-3 with TRBJ1-5, with D maybe TRBD1 (6 bases). V was trimmed by 5 bases and J by 0 bases, leaving 11 bases between them. The CDR3 consists of 15 residues. Germline CDR1 reads ENHRY; CDR2 reads SYGVKD. CDR3 sequence: CAISPTGNSNQPQHF. In DNA, the CDR3 is TGTGCCATCAGTCCGACAGGAAATAGCAATCAGCCCCAGCATTTT.